The text below deals with one T cell receptor beta chain. The record originates from a study of blood T cell repertoires in COVID-19. For the study at large: The United States, Italy and Spain supplied acute and convalescent COVID-19 samples. PBMCs, B-cell-depleted T cells, or T cells were the source of the cDNA or gDNA that made up the material.

Original handling: Amplification of reference gene primers provided the estimated nucleated cell counts. This table comes from immunoSEQ multiplex PCR, and its TCRdb copy is limited to in-frame clones, with some not included. Clone size and the V and J calls come from that table; the DNA yielded D and trimming. The sample has approximately 230,000 clones; about 86% are singletons. The CDR3 runs to 14 residues. Trimming took 2 bases from V and 1 from J, leaving 9 bases between them. The V gene's germline CDR1 is MNHEY and CDR2 SVGEGT. The sample consisted of peripheral blood. This receptor was identified in a man aged 80 or over with acute or convalescent COVID-19. The chain couples TRBV6-2 or TRBV6-3 to TRBJ2-7; D gene uncertain. The CDR3 coding sequence is TGTGCCAGCAGTTACCTCACACCTTCCTACGAGCAGTACTTC. Protein: CASSYLTPSYEQYF.